The source of this T cell receptor (beta chain) is a study of T cells in localized non-small cell lung cancer. Assay used: immunoSEQ multiplex PCR; TCRdb lists only in-frame clones, some missing. This table holds 30,000 or so clones, approximately 91% found once. Germline assignment: CDR1 MRHNA and CDR2 SNTAGT. This CDR3 is built from 17 residues. V was shortened by 2 bases and J by 5 bases, with 22 bases between the two germline ends. Worth noting for this clone: The antigen remains unidentified.

Points from the study as a whole: Researchers found a median around 57 of the top 100 tumor clones in adjacent lung. Among blood samples, higher T cell density accompanied longer overall survival. Adjacent uninvolved lung had the highest clonality, suggesting focused antigen responses.

The source material was peripheral blood mononuclear cells, sampled before any cancer treatment. The V and J genes are TRBV6-4 and TRBJ2-7; no reliable D call. The origin of this receptor is a woman between 35 and 75 years old with stage III lung adenocarcinoma. CDR3 residues: CASSDVVGRASHDEQYF. The CDR3 DNA reads as TGTGCCAGCAGTGACGTAGTGGGTAGGGCTAGTCACGACGAGCAGTACTTC.